Listed below are T cell receptor beta chains from one sample, sequenced in a study of PD-L1 blockade in urothelial cancer. The protocol was immunoSEQ multiplex PCR, while the TCRdb copy is restricted to in-frame clones and leaves out a portion. The sample shows 33,000 or so clones, roughly 82% of them seen only once. The sequencing used PBMCs, collected around atezolizumab (anti-PD-L1) treatment. The receptors were gathered from a man in his 60s with urothelial cancer. Each CDR3 is given with its conserved first and last residue. The order of the fields is J gene, D gene, V gene, clone size, CDR3 protein, CDR3 DNA. The D gene is left open where the match is weak. The listing skips clone size in some rows; elsewhere it reads once, few, many or a size class.

>TRBJ2-7|NA|TRBV9|NA
CASSVDGGRPYEQYF
TGTGCCAGCAGCGTAGACGGAGGGCGACCCTACGAGCAGTACTTC
>TRBJ2-2|TRBD1|TRBV18|NA
CASSPPPGQGVSGELFF
TGTGCCAGCTCACCACCGCCCGGACAGGGGGTCTCCGGGGAGCTGTTTTTT
>TRBJ1-3|NA|TRBV28|NA
CASSFDRGSGNTIYF
TGTGCCAGCAGTTTTGACAGAGGCTCTGGAAACACCATATATTTT
>TRBJ2-7|NA|TRBV5-1|NA
CASSSSGQSLEQYF
TGCGCCAGCAGTTCATCAGGACAGAGCTTAGAGCAGTACTTC
>TRBJ2-7|NA|TRBV6-1|NA
CASSEVGREAYEQYF
TGTGCCAGCAGTGAAGTGGGCAGGGAGGCTTACGAGCAGTACTTC
>TRBJ1-3|TRBD1|TRBV6-5|NA
CASSLTGGSGNTIYF
TGTGCCAGCAGTTTAACAGGGGGCAGTGGAAACACCATATATTTT
>TRBJ2-3|TRBD1|TRBV2|NA
CAANRGRSTDTQYF
TGTGCCGCAAACAGGGGGCGAAGCACAGATACGCAGTATTTT
>TRBJ2-5|TRBD2|TRBV29-1|NA
CSVGASGGHSGETQYF
TGCAGCGTTGGGGCTAGCGGGGGACATTCGGGGGAGACCCAGTACTTC
>TRBJ1-6|NA|TRBV9|NA
CASSVDRYSPLHF
TGTGCCAGCAGCGTAGACAGGTATTCACCCCTCCACTTT
>TRBJ1-2|NA|TRBV7-9|NA
CASSLARGLYAENYGYTF
TGTGCCAGCAGCTTAGCGCGGGGATTATATGCGGAAAACTATGGCTACACCTTC
>TRBJ1-2|NA|TRBV7-3|once
CASSSQGGAGVYGYTF
TGTGCCAGCAGCTCACAGGGTGGGGCGGGCGTCTATGGCTACACCTTC
>TRBJ1-1|NA|TRBV27|NA
CASSLNRDTEAFF
TGTGCCAGCAGTTTAAATCGAGACACTGAAGCTTTCTTT
>TRBJ2-7|NA|TRBV14|NA
CASSPYGYEQYF
TGTGCCAGCAGCCCGTACGGCTACGAGCAGTACTTC
>TRBJ2-2|NA|TRBV9|NA
CASSVGGINTGELFF
TGTGCCAGCAGCGTAGGAGGGATCAACACCGGGGAGCTGTTTTTT
>TRBJ2-1|NA|TRBV19|NA
CASGVDSNEQFF
TGTGCCAGTGGAGTCGACAGCAATGAGCAGTTCTTC
>TRBJ2-1|NA|TRBV2|once
CASIRQDYNEQFF
TGTGCCAGCATTAGACAGGATTACAATGAGCAGTTCTTC
>TRBJ1-6|TRBD1|TRBV27|NA
CASGRTNRGNNSPLHF
TGTGCCAGCGGGCGGACGAACAGGGGGAATAATTCACCCCTCCACTTT
>TRBJ2-7|NA|TRBV19|NA
CASSRQGSEEQYF
TGTGCCAGTAGTAGGCAGGGATCGGAGGAGCAGTACTTC
>TRBJ1-2|TRBD1|TRBV19|NA
CASTPDRVGGYTF
TGTGCCAGTACCCCGGACAGGGTGGGTGGCTACACCTTC
>TRBJ2-1|TRBD2|TRBV5-1|NA
CASSLGGSSYNEQFF
TGCGCCAGCAGCTTGGGCGGGAGCTCCTACAATGAGCAGTTCTTC
>TRBJ2-2|TRBD1|TRBV5-6|few
CASSPGQSNTGELFF
TGTGCCAGCAGCCCGGGACAGTCGAACACCGGGGAGCTGTTTTTT
>TRBJ1-1|NA|TRBV5-6|once
CASSRRNTEAFF
TGTGCCAGCAGCCGCAGGAACACTGAAGCTTTCTTT
>TRBJ1-1|TRBD1|TRBV5-1|once
CASSPRTGGGTEAFF
TGCGCCAGCAGCCCTCGGACAGGGGGTGGGACTGAAGCTTTCTTT
>TRBJ2-2|TRBD2|TRBV11-2|NA
CASSPARRGGAGELFF
TGTGCCAGCAGCCCTGCTAGGCGGGGGGGGGCCGGGGAGCTGTTTTTT
>TRBJ1-2|NA|TRBV2|NA
CASRGQGYFYGYTF
TGTGCCAGCAGGGGCCAGGGATACTTCTATGGCTACACCTTC
>TRBJ1-5|NA|TRBV27|NA
CASSNSINQPQHF
TGTGCCAGCAGTAATTCTATTAATCAGCCCCAGCATTTT
>TRBJ2-7|NA|TRBV30|NA
CAWNQVRQVGGTYEQYF
TGTGCCTGGAACCAAGTTCGGCAGGTCGGAGGGACCTACGAGCAGTACTTC
>TRBJ2-3|TRBD1|TRBV11-2|NA
CASSSGTGRLTDTQYF
TGTGCCAGCAGCTCGGGGACAGGCCGACTCACAGATACGCAGTATTTT
>TRBJ2-2|NA|TRBV5-1|NA
CASSENRADGELFF
TGCGCCAGCAGCGAAAACAGGGCGGACGGGGAGCTGTTTTTT
>TRBJ1-5|NA|TRBV6-1|once
CASAAGFDQPQHF
TGTGCCAGCGCCGCAGGGTTTGATCAGCCCCAGCATTTT
>TRBJ1-2|NA|TRBV4-1|NA
CASSSVRSYGYTF
TGCGCCAGCAGTTCGGTGAGGAGCTATGGCTACACCTTC
>TRBJ1-4|NA|TRBV5-1|NA
CASSPGSTNEKLFF
TGCGCCAGCAGCCCAGGGTCAACTAATGAAAAACTGTTTTTT
>TRBJ2-2|NA|TRBV6-1|NA
CASSGGGGTGELFF
TGTGCCAGCAGTGGCGGGGGCGGGACCGGGGAGCTGTTTTTT
>TRBJ2-5|NA|TRBV6-1|NA
CASSDLRRAEETQYF
TGTGCCAGCAGTGACCTGAGGAGGGCAGAAGAGACCCAGTACTTC
>TRBJ2-7|NA|TRBV7-8|NA
CASSRRGQAYEQYF
TGTGCCAGCAGCCGGCGGGGGCAGGCCTACGAGCAGTACTTC
>TRBJ2-3|TRBD2|TRBV4-2|NA
CASSPGLAGTSSTDTQYF
TGTGCCAGCAGCCCTGGACTAGCGGGGACCTCTAGCACAGATACGCAGTATTTT
>TRBJ2-3|TRBD2|TRBV11-2|once
CASSLGLAGGSDTQYF
TGTGCCAGCAGCCTGGGACTAGCGGGGGGGTCAGATACGCAGTATTTT
>TRBJ1-6|NA|TRBV10-3|few
CAISVGGADSPLHF
TGTGCCATCAGTGTAGGAGGGGCCGATTCACCCCTCCACTTT
>TRBJ2-7|TRBD1|TRBV6-6|NA
CASSIGQGASYEQYF
TGTGCCAGCAGTATAGGACAGGGGGCCTCCTACGAGCAGTACTTC
>TRBJ1-3|TRBD1|TRBV5-1|NA
CASSPGQTRNTIYF
TGCGCCAGCAGCCCGGGACAGACTCGAAACACCATATATTTT
>TRBJ2-7|NA|TRBV11-2|NA
CASSREPTYEQYF
TGTGCCAGCAGTAGGGAGCCAACCTACGAGCAGTACTTC
>TRBJ2-3|TRBD2|TRBV15|NA
CATSRDLAGGTDTQYF
TGTGCCACCAGCAGAGATCTAGCGGGGGGCACAGATACGCAGTATTTT
>TRBJ2-3|TRBD2|TRBV28|NA
CASNTRAATSGGYTDTQYF
TGTGCCAGCAACACGAGGGCCGCGACTAGCGGGGGGTACACAGATACGCAGTATTTT
>TRBJ2-3|NA|TRBV10-3|NA
CAISQISDTQYF
TGTGCCATCAGTCAAATTTCAGATACGCAGTATTTT
>TRBJ1-6|NA|TRBV11-2|NA
CASSFSGDGISPLHF
TGTGCCAGCAGCTTTTCAGGGGATGGGATTTCACCCCTCCACTTT
>TRBJ2-1|TRBD2|TRBV5-5|NA
CASSPWGGVEQFF
TGTGCCAGCAGCCCGTGGGGGGGGGTGGAGCAGTTCTTC
>TRBJ1-4|TRBD1|TRBV28|NA
CASSPRAGGEDMYEKLFF
TGTGCCAGCAGTCCCCGGGCAGGGGGCGAGGATATGTATGAAAAACTGTTTTTT
>TRBJ2-5|TRBD1|TRBV7-9|NA
CASSKGMTGLETQYF
TGTGCCAGCAGCAAAGGGATGACAGGGTTGGAGACCCAGTACTTC
>TRBJ2-1|NA|TRBV2|NA
CASSVARDNEQFF
TGTGCCAGCAGTGTTGCGAGGGACAATGAGCAGTTCTTC